This T cell receptor beta chain was recorded in a study of T cell repertoires in cytomegalovirus infection. TCRdb recomputed calls from the reads with MiXCR, one row per CDR3 protein. The sample contains about 900,000 distinct CDR3 sequences, 31% of which appear only once. This clonotype has only a few counts. Its antigen is undetermined. Findings and limits, study-wide: Cumulative frequency (of public TCR beta family members) identified carriers of CMV plus the relevant HLA.

This sequence was found in a human donor in good health (CMV status not recorded). Some clones in this sample may be carry-over from other donors' samples. The input for sequencing was cultured CD8+ T cells from PBMCs, taken from culture after CMV antigen stimulation.

The CDR3 nucleotides are TGTGCCAGCACGGACAACCGGGACAGGCGCTCTGGGGCCAACGTCCTGACTTTC. It encodes CASTDNRDRRSGANVLTF. The V gene is TRBV6-1, the J gene TRBJ2-6; TRBD1 agrees at 8 bases. Germline V gene lookup returns CDR1 MNHNS and CDR2 SASEGT. This CDR3 comprises 18 residues. The J segment lost 0 bases and the V segment lost 7 bases, leaving 11 bases of the junction unmatched.